This T cell receptor (beta chain) was retrieved from a study of CD8+ T cells in alopecia areata. RNA was isolated and reverse transcribed to cDNA, the sequencing template. Method: immunoSEQ multiplex PCR; TCRdb's copy keeps in-frame clones and lacks some. This table holds 100,000 to 120,000 clones, around 55% found once. Both CD4+ and CD8+ T cells were separated by sorting PBMCs. This CDR3 comprises 19 residues. V was shortened by 2 bases and J by 0 bases, with 17 bases between the two germline ends. Overall study findings and caveats: Sequence data from scalp samples additionally include resident alphabeta T cells of normal skin. Unlike in mice, where it was clearer, TCR sharing across patients was less clear, possibly HLA-related. Normal scalp showed lower clonality than lesional scalp, especially alopecia totalis/universalis.

This clone was found a few times. Its antigen is not known. The J gene is TRBJ2-6, the V gene TRBV23-1; D is perhaps TRBD1 (6 bases). TRBV23-1 is labeled an ORF, and its function is uncertain. The sequence was collected from a human donor in good health. Material for sequencing was CD8+ T cells sorted from blood. The CDR3 DNA reads TGCGCCAGCAGTCAAATCGATAAGGACAGCTTCTCTGGGGCCAACGTCCTGACTTTC. It translates to CASSQIDKDSFSGANVLTF.